Listed here are 6 T cell receptor beta chains from one sample, sequenced in a study of T cell responses to AZD1222 COVID-19 vaccine. Measured with immunoSEQ multiplex PCR; TCRdb has only the in-frame clones, and not every one. The table has around 100,000 clones, 88% seen once. Sample: peripheral blood, taken on day 0 of AZD1222 vaccination. The receptor set was obtained from an adult in good health.

This chain joins TRBV6-6 and TRBJ1-6; D unresolved. CDR1 and CDR2 (germline): MNHNY, SVGAGI (reference sequence). V was trimmed by 6 bases and J by 7 bases, leaving 10 bases between them. The CDR3 runs 13 residues. CDR3 bases: TGTGCCAGCAGCCCGACGTTAAATTCACCCCTCCACTTT. It encodes CASSPTLNSPLHF.

The genes are TRBV6-5 and TRBJ1-6; D is uncertain. CDR3 length: 12 amino acids. V lost 7 bases and J 7 bases, leaving 8 bases between the germline ends. The germline gives CDR1 MNHEY, CDR2 SVGAGI. CDR3 DNA: TGTGCCAGCACTTTCGGGAATTCACCCCTCCACTTT. Protein product: CASTFGNSPLHF.

This sequence joins TRBV30 and TRBJ1-5; D may be TRBD1 (5 bases). V lost 5 bases and J 5 bases, leaving 13 bases between the germline ends. The CDR3 length is 13 residues. CDR1 is GTSNPN and CDR2 is SVGIG in the germline V gene (reference sequence). The CDR3 reads CAWGAGDHQPQHF. CDR3 sequence (DNA): TGTGCCTGGGGGGCGGGGGATCATCAGCCCCAGCATTTT.

The V call is TRBV6-1, the J call TRBJ1-4, with D uncertain. The CDR3 runs to 14 residues. Germline CDR1 MNHNS, CDR2 SASEGT. Trimming pared 0 bases from V and 5 bases from J, leaving 7 bases between. The CDR3 loop reads CASSEASWNEKLFF. As DNA, the CDR3 is TGTGCCAGCAGTGAAGCCAGTTGGAATGAAAAACTGTTTTTT.

Only one count was recorded for this clone. The chain combines TRBV7-2 with TRBJ1-2; weak D call: TRBD1 (6 bases). There are 14 residues in the CDR3. The V end lost 0 bases, the J end lost 5 bases, and 10 bases lay between the germline ends. Germline V gives CDR1 SGHTA, CDR2 FQGNSA. This CDR3 is CASSLAGQGYGYTF. The CDR3 nucleotides read TGTGCCAGCAGCTTAGCGGGTCAGGGGTATGGCTACACCTTC.

The chain carries TRBV28 and TRBJ1-4; D perhaps matches TRBD1 (6 bases). The CDR3 sequence is 11 residues long. From germline, CDR1 is MDHEN and CDR2 SYDVKM. The V end lost 8 bases, the J end lost 8 bases, and 9 bases lay between the germline ends. The CDR3 loop reads CASGTGEKLFF. CDR3 in DNA: TGTGCCAGCGGTACAGGGGAAAAACTGTTTTTT.